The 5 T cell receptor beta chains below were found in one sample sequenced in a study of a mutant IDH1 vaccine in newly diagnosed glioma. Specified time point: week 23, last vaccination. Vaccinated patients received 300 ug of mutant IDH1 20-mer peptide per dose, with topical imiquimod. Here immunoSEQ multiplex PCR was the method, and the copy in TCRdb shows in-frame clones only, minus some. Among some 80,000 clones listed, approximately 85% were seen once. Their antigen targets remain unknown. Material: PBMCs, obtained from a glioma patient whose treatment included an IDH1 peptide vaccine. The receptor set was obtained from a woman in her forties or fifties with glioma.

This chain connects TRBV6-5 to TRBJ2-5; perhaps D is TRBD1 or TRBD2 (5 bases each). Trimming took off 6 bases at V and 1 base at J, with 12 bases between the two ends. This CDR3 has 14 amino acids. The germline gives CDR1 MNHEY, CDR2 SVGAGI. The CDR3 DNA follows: TGTGCCAGCAGGGGACCGGGCCCCCAAGAGACCCAGTACTTC. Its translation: CASRGPGPQETQYF.

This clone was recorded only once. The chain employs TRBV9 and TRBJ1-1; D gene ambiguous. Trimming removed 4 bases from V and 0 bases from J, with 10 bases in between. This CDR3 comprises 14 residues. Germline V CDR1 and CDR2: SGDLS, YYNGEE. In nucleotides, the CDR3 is TGTGCCAGCAGCCTGGATTACATGAACACTGAAGCTTTCTTT. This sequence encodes CASSLDYMNTEAFF.

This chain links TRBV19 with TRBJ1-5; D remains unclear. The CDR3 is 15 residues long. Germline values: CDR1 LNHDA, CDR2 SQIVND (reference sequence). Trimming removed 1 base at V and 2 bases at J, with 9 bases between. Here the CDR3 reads CASSIVFDGNQPQHF. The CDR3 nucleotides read TGTGCCAGTAGTATAGTCTTCGACGGCAATCAGCCCCAGCATTTT.

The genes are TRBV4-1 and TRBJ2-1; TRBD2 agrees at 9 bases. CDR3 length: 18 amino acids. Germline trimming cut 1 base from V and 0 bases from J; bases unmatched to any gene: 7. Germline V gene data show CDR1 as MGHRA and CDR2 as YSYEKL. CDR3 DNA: TGCGCCAGCAGCCAAGTGACTAGCGGAGGAAGCTCCTACAATGAGCAGTTCTTC. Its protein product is CASSQVTSGGSSYNEQFF.

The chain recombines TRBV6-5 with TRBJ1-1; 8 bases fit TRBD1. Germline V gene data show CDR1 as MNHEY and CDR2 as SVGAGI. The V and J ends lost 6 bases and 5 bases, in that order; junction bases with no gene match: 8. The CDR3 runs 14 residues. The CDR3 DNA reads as TGTGCCAGCAGGGGAGGACAGGGAAGAACTGAAGCTTTCTTT. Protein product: CASRGGQGRTEAFF.